Listed here is a single TCR beta chain. The target antigen is unknown. Profiled with immunoSEQ multiplex PCR; TCRdb holds only in-frame clones, not every one. The sample includes 44,000 or so clones, approximately 94% seen only once; the top ten take over 2.5%. CDR3 length: 14 amino acids. V lost 0 bases and J lost 5, with 11 bases in between. Germline loops: CDR1 SGHDN, CDR2 FVKESK. These data originate in a study of T cell therapy after organ transplantation. The source is a human patient who had received a solid organ transplant and had CMV disease. The chain uses TRBV14 and TRBJ2-7; D perhaps matches TRBD2 (6 bases). Sequencing was performed on CD8+ T cells from blood, taken before autologous CMV-specific T cell therapy. The chain's CDR3 is CASSQDGGADEQYF. Written as DNA, the CDR3 is TGTGCCAGCAGCCAAGATGGCGGGGCGGACGAGCAGTACTTC.